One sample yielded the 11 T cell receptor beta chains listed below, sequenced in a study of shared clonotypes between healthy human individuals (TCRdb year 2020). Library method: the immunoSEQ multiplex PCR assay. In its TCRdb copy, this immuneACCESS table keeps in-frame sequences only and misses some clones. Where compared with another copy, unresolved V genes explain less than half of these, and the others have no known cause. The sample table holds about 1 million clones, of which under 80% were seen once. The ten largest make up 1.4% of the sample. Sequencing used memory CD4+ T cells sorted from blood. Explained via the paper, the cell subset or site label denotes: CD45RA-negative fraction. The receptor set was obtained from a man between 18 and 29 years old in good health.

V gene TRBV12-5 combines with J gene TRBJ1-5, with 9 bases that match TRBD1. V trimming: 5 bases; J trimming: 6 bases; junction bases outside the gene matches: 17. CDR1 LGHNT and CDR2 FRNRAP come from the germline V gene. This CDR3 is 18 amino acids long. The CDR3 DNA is TGTGCTAGTGGTCCACTCCTTGAGCCGGGACAGGGAACTCAGCCCCAGCATTTT. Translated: CASGPLLEPGQGTQPQHF.

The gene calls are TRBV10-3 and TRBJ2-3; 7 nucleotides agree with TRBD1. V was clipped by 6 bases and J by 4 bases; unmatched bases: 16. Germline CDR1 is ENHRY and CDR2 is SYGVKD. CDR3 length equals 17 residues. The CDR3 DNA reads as TGTGCCATCAGGCCTACGACAGGGATGGAGGCGGCAGATACGCAGTATTTT. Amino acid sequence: CAIRPTTGMEAADTQYF.

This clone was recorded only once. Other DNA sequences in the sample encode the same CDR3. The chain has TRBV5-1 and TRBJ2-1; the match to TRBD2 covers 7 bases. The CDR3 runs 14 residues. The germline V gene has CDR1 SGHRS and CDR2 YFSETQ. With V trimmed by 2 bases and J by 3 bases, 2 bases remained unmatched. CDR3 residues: CASSLGGSYNEQFF. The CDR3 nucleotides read TGCGCCAGCAGCTTAGGCGGGAGCTACAATGAGCAGTTCTTC. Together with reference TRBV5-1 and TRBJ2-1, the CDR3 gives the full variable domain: KAGVTQTPRYLIKTRGQQVTLSCSPISGHRSVSWYQQTPGQGLQFLFEYFSETQRNKGNFPGRFSGRQFSNSRSEMNVSTLELGDSALYLCASSLGGSYNEQFFGPGTRLTVL.

The CDR3 is CASSLLGPVNTEAFF. CDR3 nucleotides: TGTGCCAGCAGCTTGTTGGGACCCGTGAACACTGAAGCTTTCTTT. V is TRBV5-6 and J is TRBJ1-1; possible D gene TRBD1, 5 bases. The germline V and J ends were trimmed by 1 base and 0 bases, with 10 bases remaining between them. Germline assignment: CDR1 SGHDT and CDR2 YYEEEE. This CDR3 has 15 residues. Looking up the rest from reference TRBV5-6 and TRBJ1-1 gives the full variable domain: DAGVTQSPTHLIKTRGQQVTLRCSPKSGHDTVSWYQQALGQGPQFIFQYYEEEERQRGNFPDRFSGHQFPNYSSELNVNALLLGDSALYLCASSLLGPVNTEAFFGQGTRLTVV.

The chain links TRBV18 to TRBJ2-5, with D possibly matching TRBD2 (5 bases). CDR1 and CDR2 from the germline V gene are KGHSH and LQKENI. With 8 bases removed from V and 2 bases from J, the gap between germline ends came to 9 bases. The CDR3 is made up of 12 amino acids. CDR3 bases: TGTGCCAGCGGGGAGCTTCAAGAGACCCAGTACTTC. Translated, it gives CASGELQETQYF.

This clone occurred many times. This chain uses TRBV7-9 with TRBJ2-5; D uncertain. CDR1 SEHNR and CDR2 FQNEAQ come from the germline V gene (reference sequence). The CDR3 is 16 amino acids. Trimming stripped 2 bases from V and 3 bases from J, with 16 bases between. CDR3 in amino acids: CASSLFIGSKKETQYF. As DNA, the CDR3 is TGTGCCAGCAGCTTATTTATTGGGTCAAAAAAAGAGACCCAGTACTTC.

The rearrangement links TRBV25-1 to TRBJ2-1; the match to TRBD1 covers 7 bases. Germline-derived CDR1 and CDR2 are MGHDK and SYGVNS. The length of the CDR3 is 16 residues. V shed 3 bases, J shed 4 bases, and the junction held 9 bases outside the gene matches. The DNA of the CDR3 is TGTGCCAGCAGTGACCCCACGGGACAGCGTTACAATGAGCAGTTCTTC. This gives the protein CASSDPTGQRYNEQFF.

This CDR3 reads CASRIDRSYGYTF. CDR3 DNA sequence: TGCGCCAGCAGAATAGACAGGAGCTATGGCTACACCTTC. The genes are TRBV5-1 and TRBJ1-2, with D possibly TRBD1 on 6 matching bases. Germline values: CDR1 SGHRS, CDR2 YFSETQ. The CDR3 is 13 residues long. The V gene lost 5 bases and the J gene lost 4 bases, with 12 bases spanning the gap.

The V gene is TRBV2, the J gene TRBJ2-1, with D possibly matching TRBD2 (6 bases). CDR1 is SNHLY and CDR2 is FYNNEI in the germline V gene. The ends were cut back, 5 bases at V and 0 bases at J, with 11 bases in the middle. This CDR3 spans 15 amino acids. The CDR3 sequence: CASSPAGGSYNEQFF. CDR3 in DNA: TGTGCCAGCAGTCCCGCCGGGGGCTCCTACAATGAGCAGTTCTTC.

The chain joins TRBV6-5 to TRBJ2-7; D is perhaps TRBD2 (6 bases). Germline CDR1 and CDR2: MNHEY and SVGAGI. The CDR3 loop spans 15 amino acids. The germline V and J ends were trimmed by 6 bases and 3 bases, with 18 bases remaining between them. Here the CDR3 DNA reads TGTGCCAGCAGGGTCGGCGGGGCCCGGAACTACGAGCAGTACTTC. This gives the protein CASRVGGARNYEQYF.

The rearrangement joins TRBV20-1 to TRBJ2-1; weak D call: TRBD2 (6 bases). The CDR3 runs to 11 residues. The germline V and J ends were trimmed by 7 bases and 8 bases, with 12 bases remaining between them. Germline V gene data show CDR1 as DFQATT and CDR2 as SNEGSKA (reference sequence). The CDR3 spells CSVAGFYEQFF. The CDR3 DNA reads TGCAGTGTCGCGGGATTTTATGAGCAGTTCTTC.